This TCR beta chain emerged from a study of control samples from healthy donors and cancer patients. Only in-frame clones appear in the TCRdb table, and some are missing; sequencing was by immunoSEQ multiplex PCR. The sample has 48,000 or so clones, over 90% seen once. This TCR was sampled from a woman aged 45 to 65 with head and neck cancer. The source material was PBMCs.

The CDR3 loop is CASSLDKAYNSPLHF. In DNA form, the CDR3 reads TGTGCCAGCAGCTTGGACAAAGCCTATAATTCACCCCTCCACTTT. This chain links TRBV5-4 with TRBJ1-6; D not resolved. The CDR3 runs 15 residues. The V end was cut by 0 bases, the J end by 2 bases, with 6 bases between. Germline lookup yields CDR1 SGHNT and CDR2 YYREEE (reference sequence).